The 2 T cell receptor beta chains in this list originate from one sample, sequenced in a study of cytomegalovirus exposure and HLA in healthy donors. With 60 Vbeta and 13 Jbeta primers, the PCR was carried out. The repertoire was sequenced with immunoSEQ multiplex PCR; TCRdb's copy has only in-frame clones and lacks some. The repertoire includes about 150,000 clones, about three quarters of them detected once, and under 5.5% sits in the top ten. The sample was PBMCs. These receptors all come from a man between 50 and 59 years old in good health and CMV-seropositive.

V is TRBV11-2 and J is TRBJ1-1, with a possible D match to TRBD1 (6 bases). The CDR3 sequence is 14 residues long. Germline values: CDR1 SGHAT, CDR2 FQNNGV. V gave up 5 bases and J gave up 5 bases, with 15 bases separating them. CDR3 sequence: CASSPPGGETEAFF. CDR3 nucleotides: TGTGCCAGCAGCCCACCGGGGGGCGAGACTGAAGCTTTCTTT.

The chain has TRBV2 and TRBJ1-2; the D is unclear. CDR3 length: 14 residues. Germline lookup yields CDR1 SNHLY and CDR2 FYNNEI. V was clipped by 1 base and J by 10 bases, with 16 bases between them. CDR3 amino acids: CASSEGSKIADYTF. The CDR3, as DNA: TGTGCCAGCAGTGAAGGCAGCAAGATAGCTGACTACACCTTC. Combining the CDR3 with reference TRBV2 and TRBJ1-2 gives the whole variable domain EPEVTQTPSHQVTQMGQEVILRCVPISNHLYFYWYRQILGQKVEFLVSFYNNEISEKSEIFDDQFSVERPDGSNFTLKIRSTKLEDSAMYFCASSEGSKIADYTFGSGTRLTVV.